The 28 T cell receptor beta chains presented below share a single source sample, sequenced in a study of OX40 agonist ivuxolimab in advanced cancers. Assay: immunoSEQ multiplex PCR; the TCRdb copy retains only in-frame clones and omits some. The top ten hold 2.5% to 3.5% of the sample, which has 50,000 to 70,000 clones, roughly 85% seen once. Material: CD4+ or CD8+ T cells sorted from blood, obtained in a trial of the OX40 agonist ivuxolimab. These TCRs come from an adult with an advanced solid tumor such as melanoma, head and neck, liver or kidney cancer.

The chain recombines TRBV27 with TRBJ1-5; tentative D call: TRBD1 (6 bases). V gave up 6 bases and J gave up 8 bases, with 17 bases separating them. Germline loops: CDR1 MNHEY, CDR2 SMNVEV (reference sequence). The CDR3 has 14 amino acids. The CDR3 loop is CASRMTGQMEPQHF. CDR3 bases: TGTGCCAGCAGGATGACAGGCCAAATGGAGCCCCAGCATTTT.

This chain uses TRBV9 with TRBJ2-1; tentatively, D is TRBD2 (5 bases). The CDR3 spans 18 residues. With 4 bases removed from V and 0 bases from J, the gap between germline ends came to 20 bases. Germline V gene sequence: CDR1 SGDLS, CDR2 YYNGEE. This CDR3 is CASSPMKGAESSYNEQFF. The CDR3 region has the DNA TGTGCCAGCAGCCCAATGAAAGGAGCGGAGAGCTCCTACAATGAGCAGTTCTTC.

The genes are TRBV19 and TRBJ2-5, with a possible D match to TRBD1 (5 bases). The germline V gene encodes CDR1 LNHDA and CDR2 SQIVND (reference sequence). V shed 4 bases and J shed 4 bases, with 10 bases lying between them. The CDR3 length is 13 residues. The CDR3, as DNA: TGTGCCAGTAGTAAGGGCAGGGCAGAGACCCAGTACTTC. Protein product: CASSKGRAETQYF.

The rearrangement joins TRBV19 to TRBJ1-3; no definite D call. V was shortened by 8 bases and J by 5 bases, with 4 bases between the two germline ends. Germline V lookup: CDR1 LNHDA, CDR2 SQIVND (reference sequence). The CDR3 spans 10 residues. The CDR3 nucleotides are TGTGCCAGTGGTAGAAACACCATATATTTT. This sequence encodes CASGRNTIYF.

The V gene is TRBV28, the J gene TRBJ1-3, with 7 bases that match TRBD1. In germline, CDR1 is MDHEN, CDR2 SYDVKM. The CDR3 sequence is 17 residues long. The V segment lost 6 bases and the J segment 0 bases; nucleotides outside the gene matches: 11. The CDR3 nucleotides are TGTGCCAGCAGAGAGGGACAGCCATCCCTCTCTGGAAACACCATATATTTT. It encodes CASREGQPSLSGNTIYF.

This chain joins TRBV6-1 and TRBJ1-1, with D uncertain. V lost 2 bases to trimming and J lost 3 bases, with 10 bases between them. Germline V lookup: CDR1 MNHNS, CDR2 SASEGT. There are 14 residues in the CDR3. The CDR3 spells CASSERGQDTEAFF. The CDR3 DNA sequence: TGTGCCAGCAGTGAACGCGGTCAGGACACTGAAGCTTTCTTT.

This chain connects TRBV7-3 to TRBJ1-1; D remains ambiguous. CDR1 is SGHTA and CDR2 is FQGTGA in the germline V gene. This CDR3 is built from 13 residues. With 2 bases removed from V and 1 base from J, the gap between germline ends came to 5 bases. CDR3 in DNA: TGTGCCAGCAGCTTAGCGGGGAACACTGAAGCTTTCTTT. Protein product: CASSLAGNTEAFF.

The genes are TRBV6-6 and TRBJ2-7; D might be TRBD2 (5 bases). CDR3 length equals 12 residues. V shed 8 bases and J shed 4 bases, with 12 bases lying between them. In germline, CDR1 is MNHNY, CDR2 SVGAGI (reference sequence). Here the CDR3 reads CASWRRQYEQYF. CDR3 in DNA: TGTGCCAGCTGGAGGCGTCAGTACGAGCAGTACTTC.

The rearrangement uses TRBV5-6 and TRBJ1-1; D is undetermined. CDR3 size: 15 residues. Germline-derived CDR1 and CDR2 are SGHDT and YYEEEE. Trimming shortened V by 4 bases and J by 1 base, and 14 bases separated the two germline ends. The CDR3 reads CASSPRLPSNTEAFF. CDR3 sequence (DNA): TGTGCCAGCAGCCCCAGACTCCCCTCGAACACTGAAGCTTTCTTT.

This clone was counted a single time. The chain combines TRBV18 with TRBJ1-2; D is ambiguous. V shed 3 bases and J shed 3 bases, with 8 bases lying between them. Germline loops: CDR1 KGHSH, CDR2 LQKENI. The CDR3 is 13 amino acids. The CDR3 is CASSPRTDYGYTF. CDR3 in DNA: TGTGCCAGCTCACCTCGGACGGACTATGGCTACACCTTC.

This clone has just one count. CDR3 bases: TGTGCCAGTACCTCGGACAGGGGAAGGGACACCATATATTTT. It is translated as CASTSDRGRDTIYF. The chain is built from TRBV19 and TRBJ1-3; 9 bases are shared with TRBD1. The CDR3 spans 14 residues. Germline lookup yields CDR1 LNHDA and CDR2 SQIVND (reference sequence). V lost 7 bases to trimming and J lost 8 bases; unmatched junction nucleotides: 9.

The chain employs TRBV2 and TRBJ2-3, with TRBD1 matching 10 bases. This CDR3 contains 14 residues. After removal of 5 bases from V and 3 bases from J, the junction contained 2 bases not matched to a gene. Germline assignment: CDR1 SNHLY and CDR2 FYNNEI. The CDR3 region has the DNA TGTGCCAGCAGTACGGGACAGGGGACAGATACGCAGTATTTT. This encodes CASSTGQGTDTQYF.

This clone was counted once. The chain is built from TRBV11-2 and TRBJ1-2; D is unresolved. The CDR3 contains 14 residues. CDR1 and CDR2 from the germline V gene are SGHAT and FQNNGV. V lost 3 bases to trimming and J lost 2 bases, with 10 bases between them. The CDR3 DNA sequence: TGTGCCAGCAGCTTCAATGAGCGAAACTATGGCTACACCTTC. Encoded protein: CASSFNERNYGYTF.

The chain employs TRBV28 and TRBJ2-7; 11 nucleotides agree with TRBD1. The CDR3 has 14 amino acids. The V gene's germline CDR1 is MDHEN and CDR2 SYDVKM. V lost 6 bases, J lost 1 base, and 2 bases stayed unmatched. This CDR3 reads CASRGQGVSYEQYF. DNA for the CDR3: TGTGCCAGCAGGGGACAGGGGGTATCCTACGAGCAGTACTTC.

The chain recombines TRBV28 with TRBJ1-2; TRBD1 might be the D (5 bases). In germline, CDR1 is MDHEN, CDR2 SYDVKM. There are 12 residues in the CDR3. The V end lost 8 bases, the J end lost 8 bases, and 15 bases lay between the germline ends. The CDR3 DNA follows: TGTGCCAGCTCCATCCAGCGGGGGGGCTACACCTTC. Its protein product is CASSIQRGGYTF.

V is TRBV4-1 and J is TRBJ1-4; no firm D call. The germline V gene has CDR1 MGHRA and CDR2 YSYEKL. The V and J ends lost 0 bases and 10 bases respectively, with 3 bases between them. CDR3 length: 11 residues. CDR3 residues: CASSQEGKLFF. As DNA, the CDR3 is TGCGCCAGCAGCCAAGAAGGAAAACTGTTTTTT.

A single count supports this clone. The CDR3 nucleotides read TGTGCCAGTAGTCCACGCTGGGCCGGGACAGACGACTACGAGCAGTACTTC. Protein: CASSPRWAGTDDYEQYF. The chain joins TRBV19 to TRBJ2-7, with 7 bases matching TRBD1. The germline CDR1 and CDR2 sequences are LNHDA and SQIVND (reference sequence). The CDR3 is made up of 17 amino acids. V shed 5 bases and J 3 bases; nucleotides not matched to a gene: 16.

By its share, this clone is medium-sized. The chain links TRBV29-1 to TRBJ2-1, with D possibly being TRBD1 (6 bases). V was clipped by 6 bases and J by 11 bases, with 11 bases between them. The CDR3 runs 10 residues. From germline, CDR1 is SQVTM and CDR2 ANQGSEA. Written as DNA, the CDR3 is TGCAGCGTCCAACAGGGCAAGCAGTTCTTC. This translates into CSVQQGKQFF.

This chain links TRBV7-2 with TRBJ2-7; the match to TRBD2 covers 10 bases. Germline V gene data show CDR1 as SGHTA and CDR2 as FQGNSA. The CDR3 is 17 amino acids. After removal of 5 bases from V and 4 bases from J, the junction contained 14 bases not matched to a gene. CDR3 loop: CASSISLMIAGGYEQYF. CDR3 nucleotide sequence: TGTGCCAGCAGCATCTCCCTGATGATAGCGGGGGGATACGAGCAGTACTTC.

The CDR3 DNA sequence: TGTGCCAGCCTCAGCGGAACCGCCTACGAGCAGTACTTC. Amino acids: CASLSGTAYEQYF. The rearrangement joins TRBV28 to TRBJ2-7, with a weak D call TRBD2 (5 bases). In germline, CDR1 is MDHEN, CDR2 SYDVKM. The CDR3 is made up of 13 amino acids. V was shortened by 8 bases and J by 2 bases, with 13 bases between the two germline ends.

The V and J genes are TRBV28 and TRBJ1-2; D is unresolved. This CDR3 is 11 amino acids long. The V end lost 2 bases, the J end lost 8 bases, and 6 bases lay between the germline ends. CDR1 and CDR2 (germline): MDHEN, SYDVKM. CDR3 in amino acids: CASSLEWGYTF. The DNA of the CDR3 is TGTGCCAGCAGTTTAGAATGGGGCTACACCTTC.

For this clone: An end of the junction differs from the germline gene, which may be a read error. The CDR3 is CASSEDRTAGANVLTF. Here the CDR3 DNA reads TGTGCCAGCAGCGAAGACAGGACTGCTGGGGCCAACGTCCTGACTTTC. The chain links TRBV4-2 to TRBJ2-6; a possible D gene is TRBD1 (6 bases). CDR3 length equals 16 residues. Germline V gene sequence: CDR1 LGHNA, CDR2 YNFKEQ.

The chain joins TRBV11-3 to TRBJ1-5, with D unclear. The CDR3 totals 13 residues. The V and J ends lost 1 base and 3 bases respectively, with 4 bases between them. Germline CDR1 and CDR2: SGHNT and YENEEA. CDR3 loop: CASSLVHNQPQHF. DNA of the CDR3: TGTGCCAGCAGCTTAGTCCACAATCAGCCCCAGCATTTT.

This clone is medium-sized within its sample. CDR3 in amino acids: CASSPRLVAGTGELFF. CDR3 sequence (DNA): TGCGCCAGCAGCCCTAGACTAGTAGCGGGCACCGGGGAGCTGTTTTTT. This chain connects TRBV5-1 to TRBJ2-2, with TRBD2 identical over 7 bases. The CDR3 spans 16 residues. The V gene end was trimmed by 4 bases and the J gene end by 4 bases; junction bases not matched to a gene: 10. Germline CDR1 SGHRS, CDR2 YFSETQ.

The V gene is TRBV11-3, the J gene TRBJ2-7, with TRBD2 matching over 8 bases. CDR3 length: 14 amino acids. Germline CDR1 SGHNT, CDR2 YENEEA. V gave up 4 bases and J gave up 9 bases; unmatched junction bases: 11. CDR3 sequence reads: CASSSGAGGAVQYF. The CDR3 nucleotides are TGTGCCAGCAGCTCCGGGGCGGGGGGCGCGGTGCAGTACTTC.

The chain has TRBV28 and TRBJ2-5; D unclear. V dropped 2 bases and J dropped 5 bases, with 9 bases sitting between them. Germline V gene data show CDR1 as MDHEN and CDR2 as SYDVKM. The CDR3 sequence is 13 residues long. CDR3 sequence: CASSLQLRETQYF. The CDR3 coding sequence is TGTGCCAGCAGTTTACAGCTGAGGGAGACCCAGTACTTC.

The chain carries TRBV6-1 and TRBJ1-3; possibly TRBD1 for D (6 bases). Trimming shortened V by 6 bases and J by 0 bases, and 12 bases separated the two germline ends. The CDR3 contains 15 residues. Per the germline V gene, CDR1 is MNHNS and CDR2 is SASEGT. CDR3 DNA sequence: TGTGCCAGCAGGAAACAGGGCCTCTCTGGAAACACCATATATTTT. Translation: CASRKQGLSGNTIYF.

This clone was seen once. The chain links TRBV28 to TRBJ1-2; tentative D call: TRBD1 (5 bases). Germline V gene sequence: CDR1 MDHEN, CDR2 SYDVKM. CDR3 length: 12 amino acids. Deletions cut 2 bases from V and 5 bases from J, with 6 bases between. The CDR3 spells CASSLPGYGYTF. The CDR3 DNA sequence: TGTGCCAGCAGTTTACCAGGGTATGGCTACACCTTC.